Detailed here is one T cell receptor beta chain. Its antigen is still unknown. Sequencing used immunoSEQ multiplex PCR; TCRdb keeps in-frame clones, though not all of them. The table has approximately 1.1 million clones, approximately 80% seen once. V was clipped by 8 bases and J by 3 bases; unmatched bases: 10. In germline, CDR1 is MDHEN, CDR2 SYDVKM. The CDR3 has 14 residues. This entry is derived from a study of shared clonotypes between healthy human individuals. General observations from the study: Unshared clonotypes carried lower generation probabilities than those common to all four donors.

Every one of the donors was a Caucasian adult that lived in Nashville, Tennessee. CD4+ cells underwent separation, giving CD45RA+ naive and CD45RA-negative memory subsets. The rearrangement joins TRBV28 to TRBJ2-7; 7 nucleotides line up with TRBD1. The sequenced sample was memory CD4+ T cells from PBMCs. The subset was: CD45RA-negative fraction. The origin of this receptor is a man aged 18 to 29 in good health. Some clones in this sample may be carry-over from other donors' samples. CDR3 nucleotide sequence: TGTGCCAGCGGTAAGACAGGGCGCAACTACGAGCAGTACTTC. This sequence encodes CASGKTGRNYEQYF.